Listed here is a single T cell receptor (beta chain). Its antigen is as yet unknown. Extraction of RNA preceded its reverse transcription into cDNA, which served as the sequencing template. Clones were sequenced by immunoSEQ multiplex PCR, and TCRdb holds only the in-frame ones, with some missing. The sample gives more than 110,000 clones, about 60% of which show up once; under 6.5% is in the top ten. Trimming left V 6 bases short and J 0 bases short, with 18 bases between. The CDR3 spans 17 residues. Germline CDR1 SNHLY, CDR2 FYNNEI. The data were taken from a study of CD8+ T cells in alopecia areata. Study conclusions and caveats: Researchers reported that TCR sharing among patients proved less clear than in mice, possibly HLA-linked. Normal scalp had lower clonality than lesional scalp, with alopecia totalis/universalis lesions showing this most strongly.

The sequence came from a human donor with alopecia areata. The specimen comprised CD4+ T cells sorted from blood, sampled at week 0. This chain uses TRBV2 with TRBJ1-5; D not certain. In nucleotides, the CDR3 is TGTGCCAGCAGCTATGGGCAGGCGAGTTATAGCAATCAGCCCCAGCATTTT. Protein sequence: CASSYGQASYSNQPQHF.